This TCR beta chain was retrieved from a study of blood T cell repertoires in COVID-19. Sequencing was performed with immunoSEQ multiplex PCR; in TCRdb, only in-frame clones are kept and a portion is missing. The data show hundreds of thousands of clones, with approximately 86% seen just once and roughly 6.6% held by the top ten. One Seattle source followed patients from active infection through their disease course. V was trimmed by 4 bases and J by 2 bases, leaving 10 bases between them. Germline CDR1 SGHDT, CDR2 YYEEEE. The CDR3 loop spans 14 amino acids. The chain couples TRBV5-6 to TRBJ2-1; D remains ambiguous. Sequenced material: peripheral blood. The TCR originated in a woman aged 60-70 years with COVID-19, enrolled during active disease. As DNA, the CDR3 is TGTGCCAGCAGCCCCACGGTAGCCTACAATGAGCAGTTCTTC. As protein: CASSPTVAYNEQFF.